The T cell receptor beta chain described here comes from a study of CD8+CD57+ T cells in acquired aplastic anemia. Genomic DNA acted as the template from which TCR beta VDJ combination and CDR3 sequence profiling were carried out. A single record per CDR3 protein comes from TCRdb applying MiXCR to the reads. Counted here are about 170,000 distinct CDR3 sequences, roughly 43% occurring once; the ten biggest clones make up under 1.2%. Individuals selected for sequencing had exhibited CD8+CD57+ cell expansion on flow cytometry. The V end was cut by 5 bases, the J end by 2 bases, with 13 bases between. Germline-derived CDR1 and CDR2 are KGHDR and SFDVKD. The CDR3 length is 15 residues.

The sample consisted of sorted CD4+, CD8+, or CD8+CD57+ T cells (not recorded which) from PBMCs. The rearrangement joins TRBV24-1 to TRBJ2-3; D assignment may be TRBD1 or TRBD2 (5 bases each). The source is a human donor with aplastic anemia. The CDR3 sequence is CATSASGDLTDTQYF. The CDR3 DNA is TGTGCCACCAGTGCCTCCGGGGACCTCACAGATACGCAGTATTTT.